The present entry profiles one T cell receptor beta chain with its context. This sample is drawn from a study of blood T cell repertoires in COVID-19. The overall study: Sites in the United States, Italy and Spain provided acute and convalescent COVID-19 samples.

Allocation to cohorts depended on clinical history reported by the participants. V was pared by 7 bases and J by 2 bases, with 13 bases of the junction left unmatched. The length of the CDR3 is 18 residues. Germline V gives CDR1 SGHVS, CDR2 FQNEAQ. The data were produced by immunoSEQ multiplex PCR, yet TCRdb's version contains in-frame clones alone and is incomplete. Among 200,000 to 250,000 clones listed, approximately 90% were seen once. The source is a woman aged 40 to 50 with acute COVID-19. V is TRBV7-8 and J is TRBJ2-2; TRBD1 matches at 10 bases. Sequencing input: PBMCs or T cells enriched from blood (not recorded which). CDR3: CASTPGQGSQTNTGELFF. DNA of the CDR3: TGTGCCAGCACCCCGGGACAGGGGTCCCAAACCAACACCGGGGAGCTGTTTTTT.